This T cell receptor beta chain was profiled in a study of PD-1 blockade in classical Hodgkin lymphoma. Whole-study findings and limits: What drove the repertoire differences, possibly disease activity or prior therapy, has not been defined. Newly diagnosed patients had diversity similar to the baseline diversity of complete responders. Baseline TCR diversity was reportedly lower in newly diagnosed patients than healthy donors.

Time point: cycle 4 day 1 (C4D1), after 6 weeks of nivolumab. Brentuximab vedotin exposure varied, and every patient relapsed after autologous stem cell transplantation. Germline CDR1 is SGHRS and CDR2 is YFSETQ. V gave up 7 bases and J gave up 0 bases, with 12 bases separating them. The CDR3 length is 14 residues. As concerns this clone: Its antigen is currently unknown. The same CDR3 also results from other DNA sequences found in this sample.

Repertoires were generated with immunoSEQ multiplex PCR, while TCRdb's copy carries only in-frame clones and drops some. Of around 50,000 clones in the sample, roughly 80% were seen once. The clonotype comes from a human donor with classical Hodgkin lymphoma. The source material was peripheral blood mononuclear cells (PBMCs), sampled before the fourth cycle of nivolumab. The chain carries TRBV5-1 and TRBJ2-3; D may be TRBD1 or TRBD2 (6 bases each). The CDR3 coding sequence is TGCGCCAGCGTCCGAGGGGGGAGCACAGATACGCAGTATTTT. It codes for CASVRGGSTDTQYF. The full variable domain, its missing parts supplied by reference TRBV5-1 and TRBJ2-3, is KAGVTQTPRYLIKTRGQQVTLSCSPISGHRSVSWYQQTPGQGLQFLFEYFSETQRNKGNFPGRFSGRQFSNSRSEMNVSTLELGDSALYLCASVRGGSTDTQYFGPGTRLTVL.